This T cell receptor (beta chain) was sequenced for a study of T cells in localized non-small cell lung cancer. Profiled with immunoSEQ multiplex PCR; TCRdb holds only in-frame clones, not every one. The sample has fewer than 75,000 clones; around 85% are singletons. Notes on this clone: Its specificity is not known.

General study findings and limits: Exceeding tumor, uninvolved adjacent lung had the highest T cell clonality. Longer survival (overall) was linked to higher T cell density in blood. Sequencing involved a lone tumor region, leaving heterogeneity possible. Adjacent lung had a median about 57 of the 100 largest tumor clones.

J lost 4 bases, V lost 8 bases, and 6 bases had no gene match. The CDR3 sequence is 14 residues long. Germline V CDR1 and CDR2: PRHDT, FYEKMQ (reference sequence). The sequenced sample was peripheral blood, obtained before any cancer treatment. The sequence was obtained from a female donor older than 55 with stage I lung adenocarcinoma. This chain connects TRBV13 to TRBJ2-1, with 9 bases that match TRBD2. The CDR3 is CASRLAGIYNEQFF. For the CDR3, the DNA is TGTGCCAGCCGTCTAGCGGGAATTTACAATGAGCAGTTCTTC.